Each of the 18 T cell receptor beta chains below was sequenced from the same sample in a study of blood T cells in healthy people across ages. The second PCR ran about 6 to 11 cycles with a sample-barcoded 5' primer and J-beta primers. TCRdb used MiXCR to reprocess the 5' RACE reads, holding one entry per CDR3 protein. The sample shows about a million distinct CDR3 sequences, more than 30% of them seen only once. The sample was blood. The receptors were gathered from a man younger than 35 in good health.

This clonotype was seen a handful of times. This rearrangement joins TRBV6-6 to TRBJ2-2; 10 bases map to TRBD2. This CDR3 has 16 residues. Germline V gives CDR1 MNHNY, CDR2 SVGAGI (reference sequence). The V segment lost 6 bases and the J segment 2 bases; nucleotides outside the gene matches: 6. The chain's CDR3 is CASSRIAGGNTGELFF. The CDR3 region has the DNA TGTGCCAGCAGCCGAATAGCGGGGGGAAACACCGGGGAGCTGTTTTTT.

The chain is built from TRBV4-2 and TRBJ2-5, with unresolved D. The V end lost 0 bases, the J end lost 5 bases, and 7 bases lay between the germline ends. CDR3 length equals 13 residues. Germline V gene sequence: CDR1 LGHNA, CDR2 YNFKEQ. The CDR3 loop is CASSQENAETQYF. CDR3 coding DNA: TGTGCCAGCAGCCAAGAAAATGCGGAGACCCAGTACTTC.

Only a few counts were recorded for this clonotype. The chain has TRBV15 and TRBJ1-4; a weak D match, TRBD1 (5 bases). The CDR3 extends over 16 amino acids. Germline values: CDR1 LNHNV, CDR2 YYDKDF (reference sequence). V was shortened by 3 bases and J by 4 bases, with 15 bases between the two germline ends. CDR3 amino acids: CATSSAPGAVNEKLFF. The CDR3 DNA reads TGTGCCACCAGCAGTGCCCCCGGGGCTGTTAATGAAAAACTGTTTTTT.

The chain links TRBV20-1 to TRBJ2-1, with 7 nucleotides matching TRBD2. This CDR3 has 14 residues. The trim removed 4 bases at V and 8 bases at J, leaving 11 bases unmatched. Germline CDR1 DFQATT, CDR2 SNEGSKA (reference sequence). The CDR3 bases are TGCAGTGCTATATTTCAGGGAGGGGCGGATGAGCAGTTCTTC. Amino acid sequence: CSAIFQGGADEQFF.

The chain employs TRBV10-3 and TRBJ1-2; tentatively, D is TRBD1 (6 bases). Germline loops: CDR1 ENHRY, CDR2 SYGVKD. This CDR3 region has 13 residues. The V end was cut by 6 bases, the J end by 6 bases, with 14 bases between. The chain's CDR3 is CAISSLTGHGYTF. CDR3 nucleotide sequence: TGTGCCATCAGCTCTCTTACAGGGCATGGCTACACCTTC.

This clonotype was counted ten times or more. The chain is built from TRBV6-2 or TRBV6-3 and TRBJ2-1, with 7 positions matching TRBD1. The junction had 2 bases not matched to a gene; V was cut back by 2 bases and J by 7 bases. There are 13 residues in the CDR3. Germline V lookup: CDR1 MNHEY, CDR2 SVGEGT. The CDR3, as DNA: TGTGCCAGCAGTTACGCCAGGGGGAATGAGCAGTTCTTC. This encodes CASSYARGNEQFF.

This clonotype was counted many times. CDR3 sequence (DNA): TGTGCCAGCAGCTCCCGTCAGGGGGTAGACAATGAGCAGTTCTTC. It is translated as CASSSRQGVDNEQFF. The rearrangement links TRBV13 to TRBJ2-1; 7 positions agree with TRBD1. Looked up from germline, CDR1 is PRHDT and CDR2 is FYEKMQ (reference sequence). This CDR3 region has 15 residues. V gave up 4 bases and J gave up 5 bases; unmatched junction bases: 8.

The count of this clonotype is one. V gene TRBV10-2 combines with J gene TRBJ2-7, with 7 bases lining up with TRBD2. The germline V gene encodes CDR1 WSHSY and CDR2 SAAADI. V lost 6 bases, J lost 3 bases, and 8 bases stayed unmatched. The CDR3 covers 14 residues. The DNA for the CDR3 is TGCGCCAGCAGAGCGGGACCCTTGATCTACGAGCAGTACTTC. Translating it yields CASRAGPLIYEQYF.

This clonotype occurred once. This chain connects TRBV4-2 to TRBJ1-4; unclear D gene. Germline V gives CDR1 LGHNA, CDR2 YNFKEQ. The CDR3 has 16 residues. The V and J ends lost 0 bases and 8 bases respectively, with 16 bases between them. CDR3 sequence (DNA): TGTGCCAGCAGCCAAGAATTCGGCGGAGGAAGGGAAAAACTGTTTTTT. This gives the protein CASSQEFGGGREKLFF.

The rearrangement joins TRBV20-1 to TRBJ1-4, with D perhaps TRBD1 (5 bases). V dropped 6 bases and J dropped 0 bases, with 17 bases sitting between them. The CDR3 is 16 amino acids. Germline V gene lookup returns CDR1 DFQATT and CDR2 SNEGSKA (reference sequence). CDR3 DNA: TGCAGTGCCCCTCAAAGGGACCTTTCAACTAATGAAAAACTGTTTTTT. Translated, it gives CSAPQRDLSTNEKLFF.

The chain has TRBV6-2 or TRBV6-3 and TRBJ2-7; D call uncertain. The CDR3 is 13 amino acids. CDR1 is MNHEY, CDR2 SVGEGT, per germline. The V gene lost 7 bases and the J gene lost 3 bases, with 13 bases spanning the gap. The CDR3 DNA reads as TGTGCCAGCATGAACGGGCACAGCTACGAGCAGTACTTC. It codes for CASMNGHSYEQYF.

The V and J genes are TRBV2 and TRBJ1-2; TRBD1 aligns across 7 bases. Germline V gene sequence: CDR1 SNHLY, CDR2 FYNNEI. This CDR3 has 13 residues. V lost 8 bases, J lost 8 bases, and 11 bases stayed unmatched. As DNA, the CDR3 is TGTGCCAGCGGGCTAAACAGGGGTACCGGCTACACCTTC. It translates to CASGLNRGTGYTF.

This clonotype was seen a few times. The chain joins TRBV6-5 to TRBJ2-1; a possible D gene is TRBD2 (6 bases). This CDR3 spans 19 amino acids. Germline loops: CDR1 MNHEY, CDR2 SVGAGI. V was shortened by 2 bases and J by 1 base, with 21 bases between the two germline ends. The CDR3 loop is CASSYRRRLTGTSYNEQFF. In DNA, the CDR3 is TGTGCCAGCAGTTACAGGCGTAGGCTGACCGGGACTTCCTACAATGAGCAGTTCTTC.

V gene TRBV7-2 combines with J gene TRBJ1-4; weak D call: TRBD1 (5 bases). The CDR3 loop spans 15 amino acids. Germline V gene sequence: CDR1 SGHTA, CDR2 FQGNSA. V lost 3 bases and J lost 4, with 12 bases in between. CDR3 sequence: CASSFYGGFNEKLFF. CDR3 in DNA: TGTGCCAGCAGCTTTTACGGGGGATTTAATGAAAAACTGTTTTTT.

Comment on this clonotype: One end of the junction varies from germline; a read error may be responsible. The V call is TRBV5-6, the J call TRBJ2-5; D remains ambiguous. CDR1 and CDR2 from the germline V gene are SGHDT and YYEEEE. The length of the CDR3 is 12 residues. CDR3 sequence: CASSLSQEAQYF. CDR3 coding DNA: TGTGCCAGCAGCTTGAGTCAAGAGGCCCAGTACTTC.

The V gene is TRBV6-5, the J gene TRBJ2-5, with 8 bases lining up with TRBD2. The CDR3 sequence is 15 residues long. The trim removed 4 bases at V and 11 bases at J, leaving 15 bases unmatched. Germline values: CDR1 MNHEY, CDR2 SVGAGI. The CDR3 bases are TGTGCCAGCAGTTCCTGGACTAGCAGTCCCAATGAGCAGTACTTC. Translating gives CASSSWTSSPNEQYF.

This clonotype has just a few counts. The rearrangement joins TRBV5-1 to TRBJ1-1; the match to TRBD1 covers 10 bases. Germline trimming cut 4 bases from V and 3 bases from J; bases unmatched to any gene: 3. From germline, CDR1 is SGHRS and CDR2 YFSETQ. The CDR3 consists of 14 residues. The DNA of the CDR3 is TGCGCCAGCAGCACCGGGACAGGGGACACTGAAGCTTTCTTT. Protein: CASSTGTGDTEAFF.

The gene calls are TRBV10-3 and TRBJ2-7; D possibly matches TRBD1 or TRBD2 (5 bases each). Looked up from germline, CDR1 is ENHRY and CDR2 is SYGVKD. Trimming took 5 bases from V and 0 from J, leaving 14 bases between them. The length of the CDR3 is 15 residues. The CDR3 sequence is CAISPGGRDSYEQYF. The CDR3 nucleotides are TGTGCCATCAGTCCTGGGGGACGAGACTCCTACGAGCAGTACTTC.